This T cell receptor beta chain was sequenced in a study of CDR3 diversity in severe acne (dated by TCRdb to 2018 to 2020). In the case of this clonotype: The specificity of this receptor is unknown. Base qualities were left out, and no much larger clone turns up one base away.

Library construction relied on PCR. Sequencing was carried out with an Illumina HiSeq 2000. Through fastp at Q25 and MiXCR, TCRdb rebuilt clones from the public reads, retaining in-frame beta chains. A single entry per CDR3 protein holds the most common genes and DNA from its merged rows. The table for this sample lists tens of thousands of distinct CDR3 sequences; approximately 51% of them were counted only once. The top ten clones comprise over 11% of the sample. Spanning cysteine to phenylalanine, the CDR3 consists of 19 amino acids. CDR3 DNA only is kept here, 57 bases in frame from base 1. CDR1 and CDR2, looked up from the germline V gene, are SGHRS and YFSETQ. V trim: 0 bases; J trim: 0 bases; unmatched bases: 10.

This chain is built from TRBV5-1 and TRBJ1-1; 11 bases in the middle match TRBD1. Sequencing was carried out using blood. The TCR was taken from a male donor in good health, without acne. The DNA sequence is TGCGCCAGCAGCTTGGCGATAGCGGACAGGGGGCCAATGAACACTGAAGCTTTCTTT. Its coded protein is CASSLAIADRGPMNTEAFF.